The clone carrying this T cell receptor beta chain was found many times. The data were obtained in a study of molecular identifiers for immune sequencing clone quantification. Study information: Across replicate runs, RNA obtained from approximately 20,000 or 100,000 naive CD8 cells was divided into five, with four undergoing sequencing.

V dropped 1 base and J dropped 7 bases, with 20 bases sitting between them. The germline V gene encodes CDR1 DFQATT and CDR2 SNEGSKA (reference sequence). The CDR3 consists of 16 residues. When naive CD8 T cells were sorted, they were gated as CD8+CD4-CCR7+CD45RA+. Libraries of bulk TCR were made by previously described methods (with listed TCR primers). MiXCR was run by TCRdb on the PCR reads, yielding one entry per CDR3 protein. Seen here are more than 550,000 distinct CDR3 sequences, around 25% observed once, and the top ten hold approximately 0.75%. This TCR derives from a human donor in good health. Some libraries in this study had Jurkat cell RNA spiked in. The gene calls are TRBV20-1 and TRBJ2-1; D gene uncertain. Sequenced: naive CD8+ T cells from blood, with Jurkat cell RNA spiked in. Described subset: FACS-sorted CD8+CD4-CCR7+CD45RA+ naive T cells. The CDR3 sequence: CSARAELPTVPNEQFF. DNA for the CDR3: TGCAGTGCTAGAGCGGAATTACCAACAGTCCCAAATGAGCAGTTCTTC.